The T cell receptor (beta chain) described here comes from a study of blood T cell repertoires in COVID-19 (TCRdb year 2020). For the wider study: Samples from collaborators originated in the United States, Italy and Spain and spanned both the acute and convalescent phases of COVID-19. The prospective study material was composed of cDNA or gDNA derived from T cells, B-cell-depleted T cells, or PBMCs. Deeply sampled blood TCRbeta repertoires from subjects exposed to, actively infected with, or recovered from COVID-19 were included in the dataset. A freely available public database, intended as a resource for researchers studying the immune response to SARS-CoV-2, is where the repertoires were released. The samples were drawn from the first 160 participants of the ongoing ImmuneRACE study and from 1,254 subjects provided by 6 global collaborators. Nearly every sample came with metadata listing a de-identified subject ID, COVID-19 status, age in years and sex. Where available, HLA class I and class II types were obtained from metadata supplied by the sample provider rather than from assay-based typing. General conclusions and limits of the study: The amount of clinical and demographic metadata varied by source and participant and was provided uncurated.

The immunoSEQ Assay, a bias-controlled multiplex PCR, was used to amplify TCRbeta CDR3 regions from genomic DNA. From the authors' description of their analysis: Nucleated cell counts per sample were estimated from amplification of reference gene primers within the assay. To quantify the absolute abundance of each unique TCRbeta CDR3 rearrangement, sequence reads were collapsed and filtered. Productive Simpson clonality was computed per sample as the square root of Simpson's diversity index over productive rearrangements. Imported from immuneACCESS, the table was reduced by TCRdb to in-frame sequences with V and J called. These copies leave out some clones; in studies compared against another copy, an unresolved V gene accounts for under half, and the cause of the remainder is not known. V, J and clone size derive from that table, while D and trimming were established from the DNA sequence. Here the sample has approximately 97,000 clones; around 90% occur a single time. Roughly 4.3% of the sample comes from the top ten.

Each collaborating institution followed its own protocols to collect whole blood in K2EDTA tubes. Collaborator samples were shipped for TCRbeta analysis as frozen whole blood, isolated PBMCs, or DNA extracted from either sample type. CDR1 and CDR2, looked up from the germline V gene, are SGHVS and FNYEAQ. The CDR3 numbers 14 residues from cysteine through phenylalanine. Only the CDR3 DNA is retained, 42 bases long and in frame from the first base. The germline V end is reduced by 5 bases and the J end by 2 bases; junction bases left unmatched: 6. Worth noting for this clone: Which antigen it targets is not known. Base qualities were left out, and no much larger clone turns up one base away.

The receptor's source is a man between 18 and 29 years old with acute or convalescent COVID-19. Sequenced: peripheral blood. This chain is built from TRBV7-6 and TRBJ2-7, with 7 junctional bases fitting TRBD1. The CDR3 is CASSDRDRAYEQYF. The DNA sequence is as follows: TGTGCCAGCAGCGACCGGGACAGAGCCTACGAGCAGTACTTC.